Below, one TCR beta chain is given with its context. Measured with immunoSEQ multiplex PCR; TCRdb has only the in-frame clones, and not every one. The sample includes about 180,000 clones, approximately 86% seen only once; the top ten take 7% to 10%. V trimming: 0 bases; J trimming: 5 bases; junction bases outside the gene matches: 5. The CDR3 loop spans 15 amino acids. Germline lookup yields CDR1 LNHNV and CDR2 YYDKDF (reference sequence). The record originates from a study of blood T cell repertoires in COVID-19. Looking at the study overall: T cells, B-cell-depleted T cells, or PBMCs supplied cDNA or gDNA.

This chain connects TRBV15 to TRBJ2-5; 8 bases agree with TRBD1. Sequenced: peripheral blood. The origin of this receptor is a man aged 50 or older with active or convalescent COVID-19. As DNA, the CDR3 is TGTGCCACCAGCAGAGACCAGGGGGCGGCGGAGACCCAGTACTTC. Translated: CATSRDQGAAETQYF.